This T cell receptor (beta chain) derives from a study of T cell responses to AZD1222 COVID-19 vaccine. This CDR3 has 16 residues. V trimming: 2 bases; J trimming: 7 bases; junction bases outside the gene matches: 4. Germline V gene sequence: CDR1 LGHNA, CDR2 YNFKEQ. Profiling relied on immunoSEQ multiplex PCR, and the TCRdb table lists in-frame clones only, not all of them. The table records around 140,000 clones, over 90% of them present only once. V gene TRBV4-2 combines with J gene TRBJ2-1; 14 positions agree with TRBD2. The TCR sequence derives from an adult in good health. The sequencing used peripheral blood, collected on day 0 of AZD1222 vaccination. CDR3 coding DNA: TGTGCCAGCAGCCAACCGGGACTAGCGGGAGCAAATGAGCAGTTCTTC. As protein: CASSQPGLAGANEQFF.